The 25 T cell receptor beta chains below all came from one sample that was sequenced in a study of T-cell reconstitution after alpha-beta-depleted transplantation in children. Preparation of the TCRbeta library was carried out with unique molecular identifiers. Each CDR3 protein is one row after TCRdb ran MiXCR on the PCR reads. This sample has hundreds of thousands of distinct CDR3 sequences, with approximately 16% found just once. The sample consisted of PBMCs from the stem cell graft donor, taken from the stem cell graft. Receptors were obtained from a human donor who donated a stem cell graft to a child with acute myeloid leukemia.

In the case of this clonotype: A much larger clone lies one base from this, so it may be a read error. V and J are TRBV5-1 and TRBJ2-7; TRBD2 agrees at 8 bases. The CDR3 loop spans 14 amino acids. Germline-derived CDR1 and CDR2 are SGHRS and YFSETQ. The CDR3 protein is CASSLEAGAYDQYF. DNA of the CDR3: TGCGCCAGCAGCTTGGAAGCGGGGGCCTACGACCAGTACTTC.

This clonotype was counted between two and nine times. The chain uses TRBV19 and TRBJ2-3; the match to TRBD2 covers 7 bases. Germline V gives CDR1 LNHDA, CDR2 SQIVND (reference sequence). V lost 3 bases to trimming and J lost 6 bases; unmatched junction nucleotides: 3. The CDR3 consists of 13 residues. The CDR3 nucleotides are TGTGCCAGTAGTATCACCGGGGGGGATACGCAGTATTTT. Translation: CASSITGGDTQYF. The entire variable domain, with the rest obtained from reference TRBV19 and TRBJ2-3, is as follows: DGGITQSPKYLFRKEGQNVTLSCEQNLNHDAMYWYRQDPGQGLRLIYYSQIVNDFQKGDIAEGYSVSREKKESFPLTVTSAQKNPTAFYLCASSITGGDTQYFGPGTRLTVL.

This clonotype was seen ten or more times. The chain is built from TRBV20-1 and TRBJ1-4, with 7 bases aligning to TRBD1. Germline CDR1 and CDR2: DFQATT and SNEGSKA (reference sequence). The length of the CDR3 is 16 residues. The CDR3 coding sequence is TGCAGGGCCGCTTGGGGAGGGGGCCATGTTAATGAAAAACTGTTTTTT. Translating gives CRAAWGGGHVNEKLFF.

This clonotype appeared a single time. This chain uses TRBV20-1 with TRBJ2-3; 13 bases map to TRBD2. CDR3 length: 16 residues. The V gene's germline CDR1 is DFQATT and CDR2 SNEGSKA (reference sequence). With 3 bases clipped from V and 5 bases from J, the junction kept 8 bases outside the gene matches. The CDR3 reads CSASDKTSGGQDTQYF. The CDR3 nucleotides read TGCAGTGCTAGTGATAAGACTAGCGGGGGGCAAGATACGCAGTATTTT.

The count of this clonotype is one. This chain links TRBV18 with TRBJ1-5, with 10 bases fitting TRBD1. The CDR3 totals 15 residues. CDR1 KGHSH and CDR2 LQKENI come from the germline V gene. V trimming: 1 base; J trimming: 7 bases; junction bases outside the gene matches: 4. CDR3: CASSPQKGQGQPQHF. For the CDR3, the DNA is TGTGCCAGCTCACCACAAAAGGGACAGGGGCAGCCCCAGCATTTT.

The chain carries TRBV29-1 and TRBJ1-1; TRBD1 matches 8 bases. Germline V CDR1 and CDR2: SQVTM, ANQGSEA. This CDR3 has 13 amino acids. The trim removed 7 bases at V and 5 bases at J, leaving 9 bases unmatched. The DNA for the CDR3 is TGCAGCGCGATACAGGGGGTAGTTACTGAAGCTTTCTTT. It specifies CSAIQGVVTEAFF.

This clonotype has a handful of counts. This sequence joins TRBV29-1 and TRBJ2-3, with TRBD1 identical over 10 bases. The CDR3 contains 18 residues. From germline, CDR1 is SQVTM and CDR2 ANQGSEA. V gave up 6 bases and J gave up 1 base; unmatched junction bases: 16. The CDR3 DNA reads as TGCAGCGTCCCATCGATACCGGGACAGGGGACGGGCACAGATACGCAGTATTTT. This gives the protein CSVPSIPGQGTGTDTQYF.

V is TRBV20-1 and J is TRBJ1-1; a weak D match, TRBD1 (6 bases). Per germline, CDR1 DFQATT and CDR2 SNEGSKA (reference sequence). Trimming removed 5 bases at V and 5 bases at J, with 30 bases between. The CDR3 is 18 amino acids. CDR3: CSASPRALWGRRHTEAFF. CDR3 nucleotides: TGCAGTGCTTCCCCCAGGGCCCTTTGGGGGCGCCGGCATACTGAAGCTTTCTTT.

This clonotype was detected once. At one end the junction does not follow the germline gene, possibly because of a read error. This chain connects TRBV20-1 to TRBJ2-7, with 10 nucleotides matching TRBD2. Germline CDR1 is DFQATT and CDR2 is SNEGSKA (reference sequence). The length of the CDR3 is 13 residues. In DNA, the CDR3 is TGCACTGCTAAGCGGGGGGGTTTCGACGAGCAGTACTTC. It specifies CTAKRGGFDEQYF.

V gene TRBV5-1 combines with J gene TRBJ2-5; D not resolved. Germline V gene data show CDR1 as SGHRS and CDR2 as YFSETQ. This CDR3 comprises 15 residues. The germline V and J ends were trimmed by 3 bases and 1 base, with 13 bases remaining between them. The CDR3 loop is CASSSYALSQETQYF. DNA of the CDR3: TGCGCCAGCAGCTCATATGCTCTGTCCCAAGAGACCCAGTACTTC.

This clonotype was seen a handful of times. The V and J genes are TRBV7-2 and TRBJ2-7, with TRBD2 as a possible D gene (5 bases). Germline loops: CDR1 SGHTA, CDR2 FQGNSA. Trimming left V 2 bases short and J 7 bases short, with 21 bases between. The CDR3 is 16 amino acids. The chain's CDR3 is CASSLTRVRGGREQYF. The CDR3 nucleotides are TGTGCCAGCAGCTTAACTCGCGTGCGAGGCGGGCGGGAGCAGTACTTC.

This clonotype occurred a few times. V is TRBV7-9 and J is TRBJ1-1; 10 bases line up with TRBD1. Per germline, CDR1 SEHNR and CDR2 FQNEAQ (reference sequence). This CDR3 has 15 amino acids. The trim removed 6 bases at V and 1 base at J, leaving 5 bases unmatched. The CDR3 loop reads CASRGTGVGNTEAFF. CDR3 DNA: TGTGCCAGCAGGGGGACAGGGGTGGGGAACACTGAAGCTTTCTTT.

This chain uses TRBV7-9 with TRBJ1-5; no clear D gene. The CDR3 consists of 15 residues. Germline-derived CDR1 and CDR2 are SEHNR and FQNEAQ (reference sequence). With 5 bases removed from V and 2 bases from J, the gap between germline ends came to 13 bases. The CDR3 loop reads CASSPSYGGNQPQHF. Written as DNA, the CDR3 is TGTGCCAGCAGCCCTTCTTACGGCGGCAATCAGCCCCAGCATTTT.

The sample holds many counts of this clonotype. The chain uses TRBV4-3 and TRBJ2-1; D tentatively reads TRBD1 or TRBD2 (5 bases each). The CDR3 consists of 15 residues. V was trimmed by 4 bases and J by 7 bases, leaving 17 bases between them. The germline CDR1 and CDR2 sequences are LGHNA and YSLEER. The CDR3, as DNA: TGCGCCAGCAGCCTCGGGGCCCACCGCAGTAATGAGCAGTTCTTC. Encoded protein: CASSLGAHRSNEQFF.

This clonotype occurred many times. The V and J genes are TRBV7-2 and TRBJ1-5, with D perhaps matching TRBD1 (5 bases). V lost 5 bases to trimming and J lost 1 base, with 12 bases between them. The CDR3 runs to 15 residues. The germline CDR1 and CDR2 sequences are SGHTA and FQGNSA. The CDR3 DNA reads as TGTGCCAGCAGCCCGGGCAGGGCAAGCAATCAGCCCCAGCATTTT. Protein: CASSPGRASNQPQHF.

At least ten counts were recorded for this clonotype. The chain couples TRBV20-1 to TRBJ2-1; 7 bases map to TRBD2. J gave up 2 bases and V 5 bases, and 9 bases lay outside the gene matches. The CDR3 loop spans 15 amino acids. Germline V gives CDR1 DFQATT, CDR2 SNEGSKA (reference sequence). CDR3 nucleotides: TGCAGTGCTTCGAAGAGCGGGGCAACCTACAATGAGCAGTTCTTC. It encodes CSASKSGATYNEQFF.

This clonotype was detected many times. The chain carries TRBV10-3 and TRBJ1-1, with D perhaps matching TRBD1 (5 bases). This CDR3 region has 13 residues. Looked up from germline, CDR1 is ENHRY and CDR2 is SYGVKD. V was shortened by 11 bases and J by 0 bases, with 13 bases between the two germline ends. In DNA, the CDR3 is TGTGCCGCCTCCGGGACGGTGAACACTGAAGCTTTCTTT. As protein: CAASGTVNTEAFF.

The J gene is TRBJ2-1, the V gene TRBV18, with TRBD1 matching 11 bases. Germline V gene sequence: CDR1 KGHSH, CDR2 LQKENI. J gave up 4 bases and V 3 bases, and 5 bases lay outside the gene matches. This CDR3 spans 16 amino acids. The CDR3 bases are TGTGCCAGCTCACCCCTTGGACAGGGGGCTTACAATGAGCAGTTCTTC. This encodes CASSPLGQGAYNEQFF.

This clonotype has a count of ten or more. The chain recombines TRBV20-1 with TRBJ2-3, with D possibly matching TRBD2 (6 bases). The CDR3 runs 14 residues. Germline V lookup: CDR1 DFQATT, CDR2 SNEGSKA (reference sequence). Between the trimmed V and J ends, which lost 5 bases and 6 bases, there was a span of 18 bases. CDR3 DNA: TGCAGTGCTCCTATCGTGGAGGGGACCGATACGCAGTATTTT. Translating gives CSAPIVEGTDTQYF.

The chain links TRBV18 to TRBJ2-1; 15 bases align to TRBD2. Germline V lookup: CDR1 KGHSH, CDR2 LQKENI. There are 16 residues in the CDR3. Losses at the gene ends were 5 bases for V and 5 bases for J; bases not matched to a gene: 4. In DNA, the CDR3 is TGTGCCAGCTCATCCGGACTAGCGGGGGGGAACAATGAGCAGTTCTTC. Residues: CASSSGLAGGNNEQFF.

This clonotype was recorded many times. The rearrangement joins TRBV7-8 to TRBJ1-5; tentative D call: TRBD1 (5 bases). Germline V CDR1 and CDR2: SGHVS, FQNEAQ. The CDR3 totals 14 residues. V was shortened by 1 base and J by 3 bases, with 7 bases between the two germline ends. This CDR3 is CASSLEGLNQPQHF. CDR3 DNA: TGTGCCAGCAGCTTAGAGGGGCTCAATCAGCCCCAGCATTTT. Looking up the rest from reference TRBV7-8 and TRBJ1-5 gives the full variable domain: GAGVSQSPRYKVAKRGQDVALRCDPISGHVSLFWYQQALGQGPEFLTYFQNEAQLDKSGLPSDRFFAERPEGSVSTLKIQRTQQEDSAVYLCASSLEGLNQPQHFGDGTRLSIL.

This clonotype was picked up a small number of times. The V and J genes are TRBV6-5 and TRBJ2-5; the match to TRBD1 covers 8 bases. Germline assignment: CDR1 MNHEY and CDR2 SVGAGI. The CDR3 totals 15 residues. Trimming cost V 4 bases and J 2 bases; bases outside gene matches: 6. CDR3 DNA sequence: TGTGCCAGCAGTTCCGTTGGGGACAGGCAAGAGACCCAGTACTTC. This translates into CASSSVGDRQETQYF.

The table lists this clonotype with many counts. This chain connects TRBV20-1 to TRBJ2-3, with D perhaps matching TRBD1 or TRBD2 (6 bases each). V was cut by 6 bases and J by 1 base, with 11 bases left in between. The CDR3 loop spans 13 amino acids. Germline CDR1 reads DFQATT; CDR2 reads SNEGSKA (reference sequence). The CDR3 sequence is CSAARGGTDTQYF. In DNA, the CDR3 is TGCAGTGCAGCAAGGGGGGGCACAGATACGCAGTATTTT.

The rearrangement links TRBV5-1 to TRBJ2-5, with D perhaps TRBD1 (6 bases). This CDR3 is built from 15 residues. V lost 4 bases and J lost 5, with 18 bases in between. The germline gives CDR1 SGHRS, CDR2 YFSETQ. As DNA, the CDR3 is TGCGCCAGCAGCCGGGGACATACATTAGGGGAGACCCAGTACTTC. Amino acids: CASSRGHTLGETQYF.

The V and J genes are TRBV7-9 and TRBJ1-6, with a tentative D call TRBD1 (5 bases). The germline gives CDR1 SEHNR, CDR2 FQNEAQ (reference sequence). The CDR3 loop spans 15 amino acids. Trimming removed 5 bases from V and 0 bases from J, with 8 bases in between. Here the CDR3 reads CASSRDLSYNSPLHF. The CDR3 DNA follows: TGTGCCAGCAGCCGGGACCTCTCCTATAATTCACCCCTCCACTTT.